This T cell receptor (beta chain) stems from a study of post-analysis software for immune sequencing data. Study information: Some patients lacked subtype; others had relapsing-remitting, secondary progressive or progressive-relapsing disease. Study observations and caveats: Patients carried a few TRBV segments more frequently than controls did, and TRBV5-6, TRBV5-1 and TRBV20-1 were among them. By F measure, strong co-clustering occurred among samples prepared in the same batch. Compared against controls, patients with multiple sclerosis displayed significantly lower normalized Chao1 diversity.

V was trimmed by 1 base and J by 7 bases, leaving 10 bases between them. CDR3 size: 14 residues. Looked up from germline, CDR1 is SGHVS and CDR2 is FQNEAQ. As for this clonotype: The antigen is undetermined.

TCR beta cDNA libraries included unique molecular identifiers. Input of roughly 0.85 to 11 million T cells yielded around 500,000 cDNA molecules. From the PCR reads, TCRdb called clonotypes with MiXCR, one entry per CDR3 protein. The table has approximately 630,000 distinct CDR3 sequences, 55% to 60% seen once. The clonotype was recovered from a girl aged 2-10 years with multiple sclerosis. This chain uses TRBV7-8 with TRBJ1-4; D not resolved. Input material: blood. The CDR3: CASSLGGGVEKLFF. DNA of the CDR3: TGTGCCAGCAGCTTAGGGGGTGGAGTTGAAAAACTGTTTTTT.